Below, 25 T cell receptor beta chains from the same sample are listed, as sequenced in a study of early T cells in non-severe SARS-CoV-2 infection. TCRdb re-called the 5' RACE reads with MiXCR, one entry per CDR3 protein. The sample shows tens of thousands of distinct CDR3 sequences, 5% to 6% of them seen only once. This sample comprised whole blood, obtained at baseline. The receptor source for this set is an adult who was a healthcare worker with PCR-confirmed SARS-CoV-2 infection or an uninfected control (not recorded which).

The J gene is TRBJ1-2, the V gene TRBV13; a weak D match, TRBD1 (6 bases). The germline CDR1 and CDR2 sequences are PRHDT and FYEKMQ (reference sequence). V lost 5 bases, J lost 5 bases, and 15 bases lay in between. The CDR3 covers 14 residues. CDR3 region: CASSPSGGRYGYTF. CDR3 in DNA: TGTGCCAGCAGCCCGAGCGGGGGGCGATATGGCTACACCTTC.

There are many counts of this clonotype. The chain links TRBV30 to TRBJ2-3, with D hard to call. This CDR3 has 15 amino acids. The germline CDR1 and CDR2 sequences are GTSNPN and SVGIG (reference sequence). Trimming shortened V by 2 bases and J by 1 base, and 13 bases separated the two germline ends. The CDR3 sequence is CAWSLLDSRTDTQYF. The CDR3 nucleotides read TGTGCCTGGAGTCTCCTTGACTCCCGCACAGATACGCAGTATTTT.

This clonotype was recorded many times. The chain carries TRBV30 and TRBJ2-5; D is perhaps TRBD1 (6 bases). Germline V gene lookup returns CDR1 GTSNPN and CDR2 SVGIG (reference sequence). With 3 bases removed from V and 5 bases from J, the gap between germline ends came to 13 bases. CDR3 length: 13 residues. The CDR3 spells CAWSAGVSETQYF. The CDR3 bases are TGTGCCTGGAGCGCAGGGGTGAGCGAGACCCAGTACTTC.

This clonotype has at least ten counts. The J gene is TRBJ2-7, the V gene TRBV12-3 or TRBV12-4; possibly TRBD1 for D (5 bases). Trimming removed 3 bases from V and 3 bases from J, with 12 bases in between. CDR3 length equals 14 residues. This CDR3 is CASSFSAGHYEQYF. The CDR3 coding sequence is TGTGCCAGCAGTTTTTCGGCAGGGCACTACGAGCAGTACTTC.

This CDR3 reads CASSLAWGSGRNQPQHF. The CDR3 DNA follows: TGTGCCAGCAGCTTGGCCTGGGGATCTGGGCGCAATCAGCCCCAGCATTTT. The J gene is TRBJ1-5, the V gene TRBV5-5; D unresolved. V dropped 0 bases and J dropped 2 bases, with 15 bases sitting between them. The CDR3 totals 17 residues. Per the germline V gene, CDR1 is SGHKS and CDR2 is YYEKEE (reference sequence).

There are a few counts of this clonotype. The V gene is TRBV12-3 or TRBV12-4, the J gene TRBJ2-1; 10 positions agree with TRBD2. J lost 6 bases, V lost 7 bases, and 3 bases had no gene match. The CDR3 totals 13 residues. CDR3 residues: CASKSGGANEQFF. As DNA, the CDR3 is TGTGCCAGCAAAAGCGGGGGGGCCAATGAGCAGTTCTTC.

This clonotype was seen many times. The chain uses TRBV18 and TRBJ2-1; 10 bases map to TRBD1. Germline V gene sequence: CDR1 KGHSH, CDR2 LQKENI. The CDR3 sequence is 15 residues long. Losses at the gene ends were 2 bases for V and 10 bases for J; bases not matched to a gene: 8. CDR3 sequence: CASSPSGTGVNEQFF. CDR3 DNA: TGTGCCAGCTCACCATCCGGGACAGGGGTAAACGAGCAGTTCTTC.

The rearrangement uses TRBV28 and TRBJ1-6, with a possible D match to TRBD1 (5 bases). The CDR3 has 14 amino acids. V dropped 6 bases and J dropped 9 bases, with 15 bases sitting between them. Germline loops: CDR1 MDHEN, CDR2 SYDVKM. Here the CDR3 reads CASRPPGLGSPLHF. The CDR3 DNA reads TGTGCCAGCAGGCCCCCGGGACTGGGTTCACCCCTCCACTTT.

Many counts were recorded for this clonotype. The V call is TRBV27, the J call TRBJ2-7; 8 nucleotides agree with TRBD2. Germline V gene lookup returns CDR1 MNHEY and CDR2 SMNVEV (reference sequence). The CDR3 is 13 residues long. The ends lost 10 bases at V and 0 bases at J; junction bases unmatched: 5. CDR3 sequence: CATRGGPSYEQYF. CDR3 bases: TGTGCCACCCGGGGGGGTCCCTCCTACGAGCAGTACTTC.

This clonotype was recorded at least ten times. V gene TRBV6-1 combines with J gene TRBJ1-2; D is possibly TRBD1 (5 bases). From germline, CDR1 is MNHNS and CDR2 SASEGT. The CDR3 extends over 14 amino acids. Between the trimmed V and J ends, which lost 5 bases and 2 bases, there was a span of 12 bases. The chain's CDR3 is CASSIGTANYGYTF. The CDR3 nucleotides are TGTGCCAGCAGTATCGGGACGGCGAACTATGGCTACACCTTC.

This clonotype was seen many times. The chain joins TRBV18 to TRBJ2-3; D remains ambiguous. Looked up from germline, CDR1 is KGHSH and CDR2 is LQKENI. V lost 3 bases to trimming and J lost 2 bases, with 9 bases between them. This CDR3 is built from 14 residues. The CDR3 loop is CASSPRASTDTQYF. CDR3 nucleotide sequence: TGTGCCAGCTCACCTAGAGCCTCCACAGATACGCAGTATTTT.

This chain connects TRBV30 to TRBJ1-4, with D unresolved. Trimming cost V 7 bases and J 0 bases, with 9 bases left between them. Germline V lookup: CDR1 GTSNPN, CDR2 SVGIG (reference sequence). The CDR3 runs to 13 residues. The CDR3 reads CASSAATNEKLFF. CDR3 nucleotide sequence: TGTGCCTCCTCAGCGGCAACTAATGAAAAACTGTTTTTT.

This clonotype turned up a few times. In DNA form, the CDR3 reads TGTGCCAGGGGATTACAGGGGAACCTAGAGACCCAGTACTTC. Translating gives CARGLQGNLETQYF. The genes are TRBV21-1 and TRBJ2-5; the table's TRBD1 call for D was not verified on the DNA. TRBV21-1 constitutes a pseudogene. This CDR3 region has 14 residues.

This clonotype was observed at least ten times. The rearrangement uses TRBV4-1 and TRBJ1-4; 8 nucleotides line up with TRBD1. The germline V gene encodes CDR1 MGHRA and CDR2 YSYEKL. V was clipped by 7 bases and J by 7 bases; unmatched bases: 14. CDR3 length equals 16 residues. The CDR3 loop reads CASTGQGIDIGEKLFF. The CDR3, as DNA: TGCGCCAGCACCGGACAGGGAATCGACATCGGTGAAAAACTGTTTTTT.

The CDR3 bases are TGTGCCAGCAAGCAAGGCGGGGTTACGACAGATACGCAGTATTTT. This encodes CASKQGGVTTDTQYF. J is TRBJ2-3 and V is TRBV6-5; the D gene is possibly TRBD2 (6 bases). The germline gives CDR1 MNHEY, CDR2 SVGAGI. With 7 bases removed from V and 3 bases from J, the gap between germline ends came to 17 bases. This CDR3 is 15 amino acids long.

At least ten counts were recorded for this clonotype. This chain joins TRBV5-1 and TRBJ2-3; D unclear. Trimming cost V 0 bases and J 1 base, with 9 bases left between them. Germline loops: CDR1 SGHRS, CDR2 YFSETQ. The CDR3 sequence is 15 residues long. The CDR3 nucleotides read TGCGCCAGCAGCTTGGGGCCAGCCCGCACAGATACGCAGTATTTT. This sequence encodes CASSLGPARTDTQYF.

The rearrangement links TRBV16 to TRBJ2-7; no definite D call. V was pared by 3 bases and J by 1 base, with 10 bases between. The CDR3 totals 14 residues. Per the germline V gene, CDR1 is KGHSY and CDR2 is FQNENV. The CDR3 nucleotides read TGTGCCAGCAGCCATTTTCGCAGGTCCTACGAGCAGTACTTC. Translation gives CASSHFRRSYEQYF.

This clonotype has ten or more counts. The chain employs TRBV30 and TRBJ2-1; tentatively, D is TRBD1 (6 bases). The length of the CDR3 is 13 residues. V was trimmed by 4 bases and J by 6 bases, leaving 13 bases between them. Germline CDR1 and CDR2: GTSNPN and SVGIG (reference sequence). CDR3 loop: CAWNRERSNEQFF. CDR3 coding DNA: TGTGCCTGGAACAGGGAGAGAAGCAATGAGCAGTTCTTC.

This clonotype was counted a few times. The rearrangement links TRBV25-1 to TRBJ1-4, with D perhaps TRBD1 (6 bases). The germline V gene encodes CDR1 MGHDK and CDR2 SYGVNS. Trimming pared 4 bases from V and 13 bases from J, leaving 16 bases between. The CDR3 length is 13 residues. This chain's CDR3 is CASSVGGGRGLFF. The CDR3 nucleotides read TGTGCCAGCAGTGTAGGTGGGGGGCGAGGACTGTTTTTT.

The chain uses TRBV20-1 and TRBJ2-1; TRBD2 matches at 10 bases. CDR1 and CDR2 (germline): DFQATT, SNEGSKA (reference sequence). The J segment lost 3 bases and the V segment lost 6 bases, leaving 11 bases of the junction unmatched. The CDR3 length is 16 residues. The DNA for the CDR3 is TGCAGTGCGAGGGGTGACCTAGCGGGGGTCTACAATGAGCAGTTCTTC. It translates to CSARGDLAGVYNEQFF.

The chain has TRBV3-1 and TRBJ2-2, with D unclear. The CDR3 loop spans 15 amino acids. V lost 2 bases to trimming and J lost 3 bases, with 10 bases between them. Germline assignment: CDR1 LGHDT and CDR2 YNNKEL (reference sequence). Written as DNA, the CDR3 is TGTGCCAGCAGCCAAATTCCGGGCGACACCGGGGAGCTGTTTTTT. Residues: CASSQIPGDTGELFF.

This clonotype has a count of ten or more. The chain joins TRBV29-1 to TRBJ2-7, with 7 nucleotides matching TRBD1. The CDR3 length is 13 residues. The germline V gene has CDR1 SQVTM and CDR2 ANQGSEA. V dropped 7 bases and J dropped 1; count of bases not matched to a gene: 7. CDR3 sequence (DNA): TGCAGCGCCGAGGGGACAGAATCCTACGAGCAGTACTTC. Protein sequence: CSAEGTESYEQYF.

This clonotype showed up just a few times. The rearrangement links TRBV20-1 to TRBJ1-1; TRBD1 agrees at 7 bases. The CDR3 spans 19 residues. CDR1 is DFQATT and CDR2 is SNEGSKA in the germline V gene (reference sequence). V gave up 3 bases and J gave up 0 bases; unmatched junction bases: 19. The CDR3 sequence: CSASDPAPLQGRMNTEAFF. CDR3 DNA sequence: TGCAGTGCTAGCGACCCCGCTCCTCTACAGGGGAGGATGAACACTGAAGCTTTCTTT.

This clonotype has more than one count but fewer than ten. This chain uses TRBV11-2 with TRBJ2-7, with 9 bases lining up with TRBD1. The V segment lost 5 bases and the J segment 2 bases; nucleotides outside the gene matches: 4. The CDR3 covers 14 residues. The germline gives CDR1 SGHAT, CDR2 FQNNGV. The CDR3 DNA sequence: TGTGCCAGCAGCACGGGACAGGGTCCCTACGAGCAGTACTTC. It encodes CASSTGQGPYEQYF.

This clonotype is medium-sized. V usage is TRBV4-1 and J usage is TRBJ2-3; TRBD2 agrees at 8 bases. Trimming cost V 3 bases and J 1 base; bases outside gene matches: 6. The V gene's germline CDR1 is MGHRA and CDR2 YSYEKL. This CDR3 spans 16 amino acids. CDR3 sequence: CASSHREGVGTDTQYF. CDR3 nucleotides: TGCGCCAGCAGCCACCGGGAGGGGGTGGGCACAGATACGCAGTATTTT.